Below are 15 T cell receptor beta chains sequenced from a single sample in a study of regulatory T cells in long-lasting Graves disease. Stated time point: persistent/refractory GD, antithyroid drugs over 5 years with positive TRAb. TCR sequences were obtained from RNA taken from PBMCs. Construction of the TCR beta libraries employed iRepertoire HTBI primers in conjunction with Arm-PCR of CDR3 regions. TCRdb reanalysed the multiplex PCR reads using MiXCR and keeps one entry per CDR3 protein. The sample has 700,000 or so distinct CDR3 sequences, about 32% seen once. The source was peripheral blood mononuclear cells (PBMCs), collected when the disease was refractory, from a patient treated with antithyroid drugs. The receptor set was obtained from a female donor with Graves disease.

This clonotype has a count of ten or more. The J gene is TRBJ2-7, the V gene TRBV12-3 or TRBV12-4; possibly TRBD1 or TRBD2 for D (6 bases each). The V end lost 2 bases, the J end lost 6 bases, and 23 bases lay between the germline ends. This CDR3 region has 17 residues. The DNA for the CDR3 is TGTGCCAGCAGTTTACCTCAGTCCGGGACTTTCAGGGGCGAGCAGTACTTC. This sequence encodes CASSLPQSGTFRGEQYF.

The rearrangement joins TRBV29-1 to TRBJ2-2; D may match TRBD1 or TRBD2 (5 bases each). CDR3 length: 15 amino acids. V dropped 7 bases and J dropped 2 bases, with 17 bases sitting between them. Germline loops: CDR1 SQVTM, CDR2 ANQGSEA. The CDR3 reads CSGSRPGPNTGELFF. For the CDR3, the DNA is TGCAGCGGATCCCGGCCGGGGCCAAACACCGGGGAGCTGTTTTTT.

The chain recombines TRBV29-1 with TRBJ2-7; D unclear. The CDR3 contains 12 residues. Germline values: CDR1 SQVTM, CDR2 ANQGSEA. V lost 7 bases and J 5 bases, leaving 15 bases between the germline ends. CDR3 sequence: CSATFVSHEQYF. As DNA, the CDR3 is TGCAGCGCTACGTTTGTGTCCCACGAGCAGTACTTC.

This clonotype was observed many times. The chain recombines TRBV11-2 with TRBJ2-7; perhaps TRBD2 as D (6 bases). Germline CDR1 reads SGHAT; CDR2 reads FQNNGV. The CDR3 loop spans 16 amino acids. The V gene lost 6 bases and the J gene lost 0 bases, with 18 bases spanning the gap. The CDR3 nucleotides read TGTGCCAGCAGGGTGACGGTTGGAGCGGGCTCCTACGAGCAGTACTTC. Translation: CASRVTVGAGSYEQYF.

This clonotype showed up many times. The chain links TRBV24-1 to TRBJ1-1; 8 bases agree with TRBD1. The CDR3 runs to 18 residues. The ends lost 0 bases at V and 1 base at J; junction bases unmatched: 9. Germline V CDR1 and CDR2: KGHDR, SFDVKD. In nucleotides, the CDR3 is TGTGCCACCAGTGATTTGCAAGGGGCGGACAGGGCGAACACTGAAGCTTTCTTT. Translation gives CATSDLQGADRANTEAFF.

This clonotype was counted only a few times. CDR3 protein: CAWSAFGEVSPLHF. CDR3 bases: TGTGCCTGGAGTGCCTTTGGGGAAGTTTCACCCCTCCACTTT. This rearrangement joins TRBV30 to TRBJ1-6; D is ambiguous. Between the trimmed V and J ends, which lost 1 base and 9 bases, there was a span of 13 bases. The CDR3 is made up of 14 amino acids. Germline V lookup: CDR1 GTSNPN, CDR2 SVGIG (reference sequence). Full variable domain (missing parts from reference TRBV30 and TRBJ1-6): SQTIHQWPATLVQPVGSPLSLECTVEGTSNPNLYWYRQAAGRGLQLLFYSVGIGQISSEVPQNLSASRPQDRQFILSSKKLLLSDSGFYLCAWSAFGEVSPLHFGNGTRLTVT.

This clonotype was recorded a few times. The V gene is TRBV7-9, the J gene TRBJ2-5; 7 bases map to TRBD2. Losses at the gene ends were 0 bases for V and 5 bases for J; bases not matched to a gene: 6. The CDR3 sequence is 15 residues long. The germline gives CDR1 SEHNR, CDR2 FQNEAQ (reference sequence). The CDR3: CASSLAETSLETQYF. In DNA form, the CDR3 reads TGTGCCAGCAGCTTAGCTGAGACTAGCCTGGAGACCCAGTACTTC.

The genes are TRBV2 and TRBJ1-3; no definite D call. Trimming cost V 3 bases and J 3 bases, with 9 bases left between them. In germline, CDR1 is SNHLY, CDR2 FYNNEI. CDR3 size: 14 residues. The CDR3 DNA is TGTGCCAGCAGTGATCAGAGTATTGGAAACACCATATATTTT. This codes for CASSDQSIGNTIYF. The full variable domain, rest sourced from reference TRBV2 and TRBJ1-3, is EPEVTQTPSHQVTQMGQEVILRCVPISNHLYFYWYRQILGQKVEFLVSFYNNEISEKSEIFDDQFSVERPDGSNFTLKIRSTKLEDSAMYFCASSDQSIGNTIYFGEGSWLTVV.

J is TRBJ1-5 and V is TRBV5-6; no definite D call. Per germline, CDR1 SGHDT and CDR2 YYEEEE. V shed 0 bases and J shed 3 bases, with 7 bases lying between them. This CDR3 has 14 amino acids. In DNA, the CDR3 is TGTGCCAGCAGCTTGGTGGCCTCCAATCAGCCCCAGCATTTT. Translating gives CASSLVASNQPQHF.

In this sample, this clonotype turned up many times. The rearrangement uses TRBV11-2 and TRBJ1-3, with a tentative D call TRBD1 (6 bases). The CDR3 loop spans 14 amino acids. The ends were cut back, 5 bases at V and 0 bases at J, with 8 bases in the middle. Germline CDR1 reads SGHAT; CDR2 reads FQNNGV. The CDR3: CASSQGSSGNTIYF. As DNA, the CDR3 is TGTGCCAGCAGCCAGGGGTCCTCTGGAAACACCATATATTTT.

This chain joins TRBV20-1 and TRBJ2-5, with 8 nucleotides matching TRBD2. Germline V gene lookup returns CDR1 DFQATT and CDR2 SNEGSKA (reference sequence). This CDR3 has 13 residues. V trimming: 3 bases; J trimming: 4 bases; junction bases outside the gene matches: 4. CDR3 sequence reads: CSASILAGETQYF. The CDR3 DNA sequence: TGCAGTGCTAGTATCCTAGCGGGAGAGACCCAGTACTTC.

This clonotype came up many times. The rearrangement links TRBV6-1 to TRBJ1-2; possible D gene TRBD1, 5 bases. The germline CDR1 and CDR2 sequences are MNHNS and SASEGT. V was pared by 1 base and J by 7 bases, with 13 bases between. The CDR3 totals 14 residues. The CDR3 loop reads CASSEEGHVLGYTF. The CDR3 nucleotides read TGTGCCAGCAGTGAAGAAGGACACGTCCTTGGCTACACCTTC.

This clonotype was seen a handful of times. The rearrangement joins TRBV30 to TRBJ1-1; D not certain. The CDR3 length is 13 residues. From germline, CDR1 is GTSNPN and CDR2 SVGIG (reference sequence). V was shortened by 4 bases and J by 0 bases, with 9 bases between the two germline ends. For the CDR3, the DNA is TGTGCCTGGAACTCACTGATGAACACTGAAGCTTTCTTT. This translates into CAWNSLMNTEAFF.

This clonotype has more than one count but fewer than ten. The DNA for the CDR3 is TGTGCCAGCAGTTACTCGGGCAGTAGCTCTGGAAACACCATATATTTT. Amino acid sequence: CASSYSGSSSGNTIYF. This chain connects TRBV6-2 or TRBV6-3 to TRBJ1-3; no clear D gene. The CDR3 length is 16 residues. The V gene lost 0 bases and the J gene lost 0 bases, with 9 bases spanning the gap. CDR1 and CDR2 (germline): MNHEY, SVGEGT.

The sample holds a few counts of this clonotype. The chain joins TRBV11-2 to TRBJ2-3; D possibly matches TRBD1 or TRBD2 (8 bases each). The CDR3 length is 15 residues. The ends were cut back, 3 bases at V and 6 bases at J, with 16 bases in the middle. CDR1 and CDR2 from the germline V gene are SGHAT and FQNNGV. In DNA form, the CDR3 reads TGTGCCAGCAGCTTCCAGGGGGCTAGCGGGGATACGCAGTATTTT. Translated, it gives CASSFQGASGDTQYF.